Following are 4 T cell receptor beta chains from one sample sequenced in a study of T cell repertoires in cytomegalovirus infection. TCRdb analysed the reads with MiXCR anew, one entry per CDR3 protein. The data show around 310,000 distinct CDR3 sequences, about 17% seen once. Sample: PBMCs. These TCRs come from a human donor in good health (CMV status not recorded). Some clones in this sample may be carry-over from other donors' samples.

The sample holds a few counts of this clonotype. This chain's CDR3 is CASRQAGGSPETQYF. DNA for the CDR3: TGTGCCAGCAGGCAAGCGGGGGGGAGCCCAGAGACCCAGTACTTC. The V gene is TRBV27, the J gene TRBJ2-5, with 10 nucleotides matching TRBD2. The CDR3 totals 15 residues. Germline CDR1 reads MNHEY; CDR2 reads SMNVEV (reference sequence). J lost 4 bases, V lost 6 bases, and 8 bases had no gene match.

Many counts were recorded for this clonotype. The rearrangement uses TRBV7-2 and TRBJ2-7, with 10 bases lining up with TRBD1. The CDR3 length is 18 residues. The junction had 15 bases not matched to a gene; V was cut back by 5 bases and J by 2 bases. The germline CDR1 and CDR2 sequences are SGHTA and FQGNSA. The CDR3 here is CASSHFGARGQGAYEQYF. DNA for the CDR3: TGTGCCAGCAGCCACTTTGGTGCTCGCGGACAGGGGGCCTACGAGCAGTACTTC.

The table lists this clonotype with a few counts. The rearrangement uses TRBV11-2 and TRBJ2-5; TRBD1 is a possible D gene (5 bases). The CDR3 runs to 14 residues. Germline CDR1 SGHAT, CDR2 FQNNGV. V gave up 3 bases and J gave up 2 bases, with 10 bases separating them. The CDR3 protein is CASSFPGWQETQYF. Written as DNA, the CDR3 is TGTGCCAGCAGCTTTCCAGGGTGGCAAGAGACCCAGTACTTC.

This clonotype was picked up many times. This chain links TRBV7-3 with TRBJ2-3, with TRBD1 matching over 9 bases. Germline loops: CDR1 SGHTA, CDR2 FQGTGA. Unmatched junction bases numbered 6, after V lost 5 bases and J lost 3 bases. The CDR3 is made up of 15 amino acids. The CDR3 sequence is CASSLGQGMTDTQYF. DNA for the CDR3: TGTGCCAGCAGCCTGGGACAGGGCATGACAGATACGCAGTATTTT. Full variable domain (rest looked up from reference TRBV7-3 and TRBJ2-3): GAGVSQTPSNKVTEKGKYVELRCDPISGHTALYWYRQSLGQGPEFLIYFQGTGAADDSGLPNDRFFAVRPEGSVSTLKIQRTERGDSAVYLCASSLGQGMTDTQYFGPGTRLTVL.